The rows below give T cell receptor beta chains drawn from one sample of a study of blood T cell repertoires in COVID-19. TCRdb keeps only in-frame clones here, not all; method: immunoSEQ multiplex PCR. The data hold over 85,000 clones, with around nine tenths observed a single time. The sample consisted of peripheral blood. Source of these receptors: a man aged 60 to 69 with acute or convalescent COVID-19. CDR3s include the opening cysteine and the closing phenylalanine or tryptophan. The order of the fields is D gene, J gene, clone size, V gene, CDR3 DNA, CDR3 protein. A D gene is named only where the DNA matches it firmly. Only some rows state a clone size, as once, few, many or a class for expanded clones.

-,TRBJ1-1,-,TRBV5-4,TGTGCCAGCAGCTTGTCCCGGGGGTATGAAGCTTTCTTT,CASSLSRGYEAFF
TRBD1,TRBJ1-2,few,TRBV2,TGTGCCAGCACCAACACAGGGGGGAACTATGGCTACACCTTC,CASTNTGGNYGYTF
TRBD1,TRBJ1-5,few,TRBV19,TGTGCCAGTAGTTCTAGTCGACAGGGTAGACAGCCCCAGCATTTT,CASSSSRQGRQPQHF
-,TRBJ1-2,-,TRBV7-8,TGTGCCAGCAGCTCCCCCCTCGAGGGTTTTAACTATGGCTACACCTTC,CASSSPLEGFNYGYTF
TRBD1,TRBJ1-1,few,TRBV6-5,TGTGCCAGCAGGGGACAGCAGAACACTGAAGCTTTCTTT,CASRGQQNTEAFF
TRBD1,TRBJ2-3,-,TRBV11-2,TGTGCCAGCAGCATGACAGGGCCAGATACGCAGTATTTT,CASSMTGPDTQYF
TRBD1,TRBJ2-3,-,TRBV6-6,TGTGCCAGTAATTACAGGGGATCAGATACGCAGTATTTT,CASNYRGSDTQYF
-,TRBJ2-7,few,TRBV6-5,TGTGCCAGCAGGATAACTCAGGGGAGAGGTGAGCAGTACTTC,CASRITQGRGEQYF
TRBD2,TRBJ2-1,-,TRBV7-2,TGTGCCAGCAGCTTAGTCACTAGCGGGGGGGCACGGGAGCAGTTCTTC,CASSLVTSGGAREQFF
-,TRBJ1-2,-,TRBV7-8,TGTGCCAGCAGTCCTGCGACAGCTAACTATGGCTACACCTTC,CASSPATANYGYTF
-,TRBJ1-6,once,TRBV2,TGTGCCAGCGGCCCCCCCTATAATTCACCCCTCCACTTT,CASGPPYNSPLHF
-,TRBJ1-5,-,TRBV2,TGTGCCAGCAGTCGTGACAGAAACAATCAGCCCCAGCATTTT,CASSRDRNNQPQHF
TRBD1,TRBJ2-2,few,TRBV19,TGTGCCAGTAGTATAGATGGGACAGGGGGCAGGACCGGGGAGCTGTTTTTT,CASSIDGTGGRTGELFF
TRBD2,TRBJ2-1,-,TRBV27,TGTGCCACCAAAGGAGTAGCGGGAGGGCCGAATGAGCAGTTCTTC,CATKGVAGGPNEQFF
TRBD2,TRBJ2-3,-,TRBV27,TGTGCCAGCGAAAGCGGGGGCGCCGATGATACGCAGTATTTT,CASESGGADDTQYF
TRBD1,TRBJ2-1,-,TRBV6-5,TGTGCCAGTGGGACAGGGAGAAATGAGCAGTTCTTC,CASGTGRNEQFF
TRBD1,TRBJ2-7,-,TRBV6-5,TGTGCCAGCAGTATCGGACAGGGTCTTGTGTACTTC,CASSIGQGLVYF
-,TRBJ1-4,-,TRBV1,TGCACCAGCATAGAGGTCCTGGTGCGACAGGGGGAGTTT,CTSIEVLVRQGEF